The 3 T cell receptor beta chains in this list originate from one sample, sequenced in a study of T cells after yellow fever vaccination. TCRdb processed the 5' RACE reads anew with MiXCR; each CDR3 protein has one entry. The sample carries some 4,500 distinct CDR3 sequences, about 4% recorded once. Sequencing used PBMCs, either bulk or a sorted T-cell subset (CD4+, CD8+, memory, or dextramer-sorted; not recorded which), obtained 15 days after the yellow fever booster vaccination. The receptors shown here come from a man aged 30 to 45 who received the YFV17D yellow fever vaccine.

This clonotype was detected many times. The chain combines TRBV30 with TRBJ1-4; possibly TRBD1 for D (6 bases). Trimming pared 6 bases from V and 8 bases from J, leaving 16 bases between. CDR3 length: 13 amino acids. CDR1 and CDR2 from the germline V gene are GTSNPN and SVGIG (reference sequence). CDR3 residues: CACNTGLNEKLFF. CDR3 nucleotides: TGTGCCTGTAATACAGGGCTTAACGAAAAACTGTTTTTT.

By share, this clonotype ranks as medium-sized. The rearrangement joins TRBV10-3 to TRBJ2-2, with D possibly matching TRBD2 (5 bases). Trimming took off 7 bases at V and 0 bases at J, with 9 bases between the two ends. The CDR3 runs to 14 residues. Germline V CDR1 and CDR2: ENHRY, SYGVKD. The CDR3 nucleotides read TGTGCCATCATGAGGGAGACGAACACCGGGGAGCTGTTTTTT. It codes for CAIMRETNTGELFF.

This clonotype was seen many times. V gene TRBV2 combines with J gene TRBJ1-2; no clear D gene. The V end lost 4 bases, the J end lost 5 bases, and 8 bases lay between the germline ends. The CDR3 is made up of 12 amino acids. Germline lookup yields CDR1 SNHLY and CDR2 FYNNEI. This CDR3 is CASSVFVYGYTF. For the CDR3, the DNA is TGTGCCAGCAGTGTTTTTGTTTATGGCTACACCTTC. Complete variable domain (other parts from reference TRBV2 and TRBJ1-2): EPEVTQTPSHQVTQMGQEVILRCVPISNHLYFYWYRQILGQKVEFLVSFYNNEISEKSEIFDDQFSVERPDGSNFTLKIRSTKLEDSAMYFCASSVFVYGYTFGSGTRLTVV.